The clone carrying this T cell receptor (beta chain) has only a few counts. TCRdb ran MiXCR on the RT-PCR reads and lists one entry per CDR3 protein. Here the sample spans about 680,000 distinct CDR3 sequences, approximately 15% being singletons. The CDR3 totals 12 residues. V lost 4 bases, J lost 11 bases, and 6 bases stayed unmatched. From germline, CDR1 is ENHRY and CDR2 SYGVKD. This TCR came from a female donor in good health, serving as a healthy control. The V gene is TRBV10-3, the J gene TRBJ1-1, with 8 bases that match TRBD1. Sequencing was done on a sample of memory CD4+ T cells from blood. The CDR3 bases are TGTGCCATCAGTGCGGACAGGGACGCGGCTTTCTTT. Amino acids: CAISADRDAAFF.